This T cell receptor beta chain was documented in a study of Ad26.COV2.S vaccination and SARS-CoV-2 variants. Broader study findings: Those who received vaccine or placebo ended up with similar non-spike TCR breadth. Post-vaccination breadth of spike-specific CD8+ and CD4+ T cell responses was reportedly substantial.

Noted treatment: 19 received Ad26.COV2.S at low or high dose, single or two shots; several received placebo; per-sample allocation not given. It was on day 63 after the first vaccine or placebo injection that samples were taken. Measured with immunoSEQ multiplex PCR; TCRdb has only the in-frame clones, and not every one. The sample has over 400,000 clones, around 92% seen once. The CDR3 sequence is 15 residues long. V shed 4 bases and J shed 2 bases, with 14 bases lying between them. Germline loops: CDR1 MGHDK, CDR2 SYGVNS. Regarding this clone: Its antigen is undetermined.

The chain is built from TRBV25-1 and TRBJ1-1; D gene unclear. The sequences come from peripheral blood, collected in a trial of Ad26.COV2.S vaccine versus placebo. The clonotype originates from a person between 18 and 59 years old who received the Ad26.COV2.S COVID-19 vaccine or a placebo. CDR3 region: CASSGNFDFNTEAFF. The CDR3 DNA is TGTGCCAGCAGTGGTAATTTTGATTTTAACACTGAAGCTTTCTTT.